This T cell receptor (beta chain) was sequenced during a study of human CD8 memory T cell subsets. Generation of TCR beta libraries used UMI-labeled 5' RACE. TCRdb reprocessed the 5' RACE reads and keeps a single row for each CDR3 protein, giving no DNA. This sample's table reports some 9,600 distinct CDR3 sequences. Per the germline V gene, CDR1 is KGHSH and CDR2 is LQKENI. The CDR3 covers 17 residues. The chain uses TRBV18 and TRBJ2-1; without DNA, the TCRdb call of TRBD2 cannot be checked. This sequence was found in a human donor in good health. The specimen sequenced was CD8+ stem-like memory T cells (TSCM and TCM) sorted from PBMCs. Subset here: stem-like memory CD8 T cells (TSTEM), CCR7+ PD-1- TIGIT-. The CDR3: CASSPGLAGPAYNEQFF.